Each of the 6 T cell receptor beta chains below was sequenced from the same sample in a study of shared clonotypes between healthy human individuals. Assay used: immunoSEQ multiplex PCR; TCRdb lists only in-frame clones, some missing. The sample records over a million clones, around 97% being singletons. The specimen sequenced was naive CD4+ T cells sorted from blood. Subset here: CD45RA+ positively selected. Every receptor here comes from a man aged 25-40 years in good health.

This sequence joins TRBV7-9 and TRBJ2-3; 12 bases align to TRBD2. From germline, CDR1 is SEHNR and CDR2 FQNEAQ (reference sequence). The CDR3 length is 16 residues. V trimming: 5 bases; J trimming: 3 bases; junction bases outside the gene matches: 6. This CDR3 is CASSLRTSGVTDTQYF. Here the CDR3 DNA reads TGTGCCAGCAGCCTCCGGACTAGCGGGGTAACAGATACGCAGTATTTT.

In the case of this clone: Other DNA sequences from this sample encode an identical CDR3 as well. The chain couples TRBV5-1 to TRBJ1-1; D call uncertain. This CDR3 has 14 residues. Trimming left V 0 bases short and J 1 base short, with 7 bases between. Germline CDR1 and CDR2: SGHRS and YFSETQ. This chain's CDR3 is CASSLAGGNTEAFF. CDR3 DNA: TGCGCCAGCAGCTTGGCAGGTGGGAACACTGAAGCTTTCTTT. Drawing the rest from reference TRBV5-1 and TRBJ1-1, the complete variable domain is KAGVTQTPRYLIKTRGQQVTLSCSPISGHRSVSWYQQTPGQGLQFLFEYFSETQRNKGNFPGRFSGRQFSNSRSEMNVSTLELGDSALYLCASSLAGGNTEAFFGQGTRLTVV.

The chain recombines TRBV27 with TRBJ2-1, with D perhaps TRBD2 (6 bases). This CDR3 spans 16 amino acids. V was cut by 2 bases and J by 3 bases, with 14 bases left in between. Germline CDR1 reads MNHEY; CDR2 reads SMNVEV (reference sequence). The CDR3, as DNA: TGTGCCAGCAGTTTAAGTCTAGCGCAGCGCTACAATGAGCAGTTCTTC. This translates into CASSLSLAQRYNEQFF.

CDR3: CASSLSALVGETQYF. Written as DNA, the CDR3 is TGCGCCAGCAGCTTGTCTGCCCTCGTGGGGGAGACCCAGTACTTC. This sequence joins TRBV5-1 and TRBJ2-5; D is ambiguous. The CDR3 extends over 15 amino acids. Germline assignment: CDR1 SGHRS and CDR2 YFSETQ. V was cut by 1 base and J by 5 bases, with 15 bases left in between. Based on the CDR3 plus reference TRBV5-1 and TRBJ2-5, the full variable domain is KAGVTQTPRYLIKTRGQQVTLSCSPISGHRSVSWYQQTPGQGLQFLFEYFSETQRNKGNFPGRFSGRQFSNSRSEMNVSTLELGDSALYLCASSLSALVGETQYFGPGTRLLVL.

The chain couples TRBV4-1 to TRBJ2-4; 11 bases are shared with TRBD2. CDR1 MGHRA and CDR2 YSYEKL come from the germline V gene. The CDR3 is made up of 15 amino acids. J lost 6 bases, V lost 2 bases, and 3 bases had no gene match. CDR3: CASSQFGLAGNIQYF. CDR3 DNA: TGCGCCAGCAGCCAATTTGGACTAGCGGGAAACATTCAGTACTTC.

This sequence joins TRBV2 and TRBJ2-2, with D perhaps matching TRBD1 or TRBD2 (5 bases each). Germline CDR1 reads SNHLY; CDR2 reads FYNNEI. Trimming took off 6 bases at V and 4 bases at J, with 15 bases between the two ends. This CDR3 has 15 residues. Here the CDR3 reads CASSRGSTTTGELFF. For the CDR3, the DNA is TGTGCCAGCAGCCGGGGCAGTACCACCACCGGGGAGCTGTTTTTT. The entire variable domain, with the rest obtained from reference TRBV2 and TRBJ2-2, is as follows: EPEVTQTPSHQVTQMGQEVILRCVPISNHLYFYWYRQILGQKVEFLVSFYNNEISEKSEIFDDQFSVERPDGSNFTLKIRSTKLEDSAMYFCASSRGSTTTGELFFGEGSRLTVL.